The source of this T cell receptor beta chain is a study of regulatory T cells in long-lasting Graves disease. This clonotype occurred many times. There are 15 residues in the CDR3. Trimming shortened V by 5 bases and J by 6 bases, and 17 bases separated the two germline ends. Germline assignment: CDR1 MDHEN and CDR2 SYDVKM. Researchers made TCR beta libraries by using iRepertoire HTBI primers and running Arm-PCR on CDR3 regions. Using its own MiXCR run on the multiplex PCR reads, TCRdb lists one record per CDR3 protein. The table has about 470,000 distinct CDR3 sequences, under 20% seen once. The time point here: newly diagnosed GD, antithyroid drugs for less than 3 months. RNA from PBMCs was the source of the TCR library. Graves' disease diagnoses followed American Thyroid Association guidelines. This same sample was also part of a study on T cells in Graves' hyperthyroidism and ophthalmopathy. That source adds: The primer set for the first-round RT-PCR of the TCR CDR3 was HTBI.

The sample in question was peripheral blood mononuclear cells (PBMCs), obtained at new diagnosis, from a patient treated with antithyroid drugs. This chain uses TRBV28 with TRBJ2-1; maybe TRBD2 (6 bases). This TCR derives from a man aged 40-49 years with Graves disease. For the CDR3, the DNA is TGTGCCAGCAGTATCACGGGGGATCTGGGCAATGAGCAGTTCTTC. As protein: CASSITGDLGNEQFF. The variable domain in full, with the rest retrieved from reference TRBV28 and TRBJ2-1, is DVKVTQSSRYLVKRTGEKVFLECVQDMDHENMFWYRQDPGLGLRLIYFSYDVKMKEKGDIPEGYSVSREKKERFSLILESASTNQTSMYLCASSITGDLGNEQFFGPGTRLTVL.